These 5 T cell receptor beta chains came from one sample sequenced in a study of regulatory T cells in long-lasting Graves disease. Relying on iRepertoire HTBI primers and Arm-PCR of CDR3 regions, the team built TCR beta libraries. Each CDR3 protein is one row after TCRdb ran MiXCR on the multiplex PCR reads. This sample has about 200,000 distinct CDR3 sequences, with around 20% found just once. Time point noted: newly diagnosed GD, antithyroid drugs for less than 3 months. The authors made the TCR library using RNA they extracted from PBMCs. These records were also assigned to another study, of T cells in Graves' hyperthyroidism and ophthalmopathy.

The sequences come from peripheral blood mononuclear cells (PBMCs), collected at new diagnosis, from a patient treated with antithyroid drugs. All receptors derive from a woman in her 30s with Graves disease.

The chain links TRBV6-5 to TRBJ1-2; 8 nucleotides align to TRBD1. V shed 0 bases, J shed 3 bases, and the junction held 6 bases outside the gene matches. This CDR3 is built from 16 residues. The germline V gene has CDR1 MNHEY and CDR2 SVGAGI. The CDR3 bases are TGTGCCAGCAGTTACTCAAGTCAGGGGGCGTACTATGGCTACACCTTC. Its translation: CASSYSSQGAYYGYTF.

The chain employs TRBV2 and TRBJ1-1, with 7 nucleotides matching TRBD1. The V and J ends lost 10 bases and 6 bases, in that order; junction bases with no gene match: 14. CDR1 SNHLY and CDR2 FYNNEI come from the germline V gene. This CDR3 region has 14 residues. The CDR3 sequence: CATSGQAGRAEAFF. CDR3 coding DNA: TGTGCCACCTCCGGACAGGCGGGGAGGGCTGAAGCTTTCTTT.

This clonotype was recorded at least ten times. The rearrangement uses TRBV7-9 and TRBJ2-2, with 8 bases that match TRBD1. In germline, CDR1 is SEHNR, CDR2 FQNEAQ (reference sequence). This CDR3 region has 16 residues. V trimming: 5 bases; J trimming: 4 bases; junction bases outside the gene matches: 9. The DNA of the CDR3 is TGTGCCAGCAGCAGCCGACAGGGGACGGGCACCGGGGAGCTGTTTTTT. This codes for CASSSRQGTGTGELFF. The whole variable domain, filled in from reference TRBV7-9 and TRBJ2-2, reads DTGVSQNPRHKITKRGQNVTFRCDPISEHNRLYWYRQTLGQGPEFLTYFQNEAQLEKSRLLSDRFSAERPKGSFSTLEIQRTEQGDSAMYLCASSSRQGTGTGELFFGEGSRLTVL.

Ten or more counts support this clonotype. The CDR3: CASSPSQGYSGNTIYF. The CDR3 bases are TGTGCCAGCAGTCCGTCCCAGGGGTACTCTGGAAACACCATATATTTT. The V gene is TRBV9, the J gene TRBJ1-3, with D maybe TRBD1 (6 bases). V lost 5 bases and J lost 0, with 15 bases in between. The CDR3 runs to 16 residues. Germline CDR1 and CDR2: SGDLS and YYNGEE.

This clonotype has a count of ten or more. The chain recombines TRBV19 with TRBJ1-2; D not resolved. V was clipped by 5 bases and J by 2 bases, with 12 bases between them. The CDR3 is 14 amino acids. Germline CDR1 LNHDA, CDR2 SQIVND (reference sequence). The CDR3, as DNA: TGTGCCAGTAGTCTACCGACGGACAACTATGGCTACACCTTC. Its translation is CASSLPTDNYGYTF.